Presented here are 25 T cell receptor beta chains from one specimen sequenced in a study of blood T cells in healthy people across ages. Combining a sample-barcoded 5' primer with a J-beta primer mix, a second PCR ran for about 6 to 12 cycles. One entry per CDR3 protein results from TCRdb running MiXCR on the 5' RACE reads. The sample has 790,000 or so distinct CDR3 sequences, around half seen once; the top ten hold 15% to 20%. Sequencing used blood. Source of these receptors: a man older than 75 in good health.

This clonotype was observed many times. The V and J genes are TRBV7-2 and TRBJ2-7, with D possibly matching TRBD2 (5 bases). The CDR3 contains 15 residues. Germline values: CDR1 SGHTA, CDR2 FQGNSA. The V and J ends lost 4 bases and 0 bases respectively, with 13 bases between them. The CDR3 nucleotides read TGTGCCAGCAGCTCCCACTTGGGGAGCTCCTACGAGCAGTACTTC. Encoded protein: CASSSHLGSSYEQYF. The full variable domain, rest sourced from reference TRBV7-2 and TRBJ2-7, is GAGVSQSPSNKVTEKGKDVELRCDPISGHTALYWYRQSLGQGLEFLIYFQGNSAPDKSGLPSDRFSAERTGGSVSTLTIQRTQQEDSAVYLCASSSHLGSSYEQYFGPGTRLTVT.

V is TRBV6-6 and J is TRBJ1-2; 9 nucleotides align to TRBD1. CDR3 length: 14 amino acids. Germline V gene sequence: CDR1 MNHNY, CDR2 SVGAGI (reference sequence). Trimming cost V 6 bases and J 7 bases; bases outside gene matches: 9. The CDR3 spells CASSPLGTGLGYTF. The CDR3 nucleotides read TGTGCCAGCAGCCCGTTAGGGACAGGGCTTGGCTACACCTTC.

The chain employs TRBV6-5 and TRBJ1-4; the match to TRBD1 covers 8 bases. Germline CDR1 reads MNHEY; CDR2 reads SVGAGI. The CDR3 runs to 15 residues. The trim removed 2 bases at V and 4 bases at J, leaving 3 bases unmatched. The CDR3 nucleotides read TGTGCCAGCAGTTACGCGACAGGGGTTAATGAAAAACTGTTTTTT. Residues: CASSYATGVNEKLFF.

The gene calls are TRBV28 and TRBJ2-6; D ambiguous. Trimming took off 9 bases at V and 2 bases at J, with 8 bases between the two ends. The CDR3 is 13 amino acids. Looked up from germline, CDR1 is MDHEN and CDR2 is SYDVKM. The CDR3 here is CASHYPGANVLTF. The CDR3 DNA reads TGTGCCAGTCATTACCCTGGGGCCAACGTCCTGACTTTC.

In its sample, this clonotype was seen many times. The chain links TRBV29-1 to TRBJ2-5, with TRBD2 identical over 7 bases. V trimming: 1 base; J trimming: 3 bases; junction bases outside the gene matches: 8. Germline loops: CDR1 SQVTM, CDR2 ANQGSEA. The CDR3 length is 15 residues. CDR3 amino acids: CSVEAWGGSEETQYF. The CDR3 DNA follows: TGCAGCGTTGAAGCTTGGGGGGGGTCCGAAGAGACCCAGTACTTC. Looking up the rest from reference TRBV29-1 and TRBJ2-5 gives the full variable domain: SAVISQKPSRDICQRGTSLTIQCQVDSQVTMMFWYRQQPGQSLTLIATANQGSEATYESGFVIDKFPISRPNLTFSTLTVSNMSPEDSSIYLCSVEAWGGSEETQYFGPGTRLLVL.

V gene TRBV7-9 combines with J gene TRBJ1-4, with 8 bases lining up with TRBD1. Germline loops: CDR1 SEHNR, CDR2 FQNEAQ (reference sequence). The CDR3 is 15 residues long. After removal of 5 bases from V and 8 bases from J, the junction contained 10 bases not matched to a gene. CDR3 amino acids: CASSGTGGSFEKLFF. The CDR3 DNA follows: TGTGCCAGCAGCGGAACAGGGGGATCTTTCGAAAAACTGTTTTTT.

Concerning this clonotype: This may arise from a read error, as a much more abundant clone is one base away. The chain joins TRBV20-1 to TRBJ2-5; no definite D call. The DNA end lines up better with TRBJ2-1; the J call may be wrong. Germline V lookup: CDR1 DFQATT, CDR2 SNEGSKA (reference sequence). The CDR3 sequence is 13 residues long. DNA for the CDR3: TGCAGTGCCTACTCACCGGTTCAAGAGACCCAGTTCTTC. Translation: CSAYSPVQETQFF.

V and J are TRBV4-1 and TRBJ1-4; no clear D. V was shortened by 0 bases and J by 7 bases, with 9 bases between the two germline ends. This CDR3 comprises 14 residues. In germline, CDR1 is MGHRA, CDR2 YSYEKL. CDR3 in amino acids: CASSQDVALEKLFF. CDR3 bases: TGCGCCAGCAGCCAAGATGTCGCCCTTGAAAAACTGTTTTTT.

There are a few counts of this clonotype. The chain is built from TRBV27 and TRBJ2-1; no clear D gene. The CDR3 runs to 15 residues. The V end was cut by 6 bases, the J end by 4 bases, with 16 bases between. The germline CDR1 and CDR2 sequences are MNHEY and SMNVEV (reference sequence). CDR3 bases: TGTGCCAGCAGATGGTTACTGGCTGGGTACAATGAGCAGTTCTTC. Its translation: CASRWLLAGYNEQFF.

The chain employs TRBV7-2 and TRBJ2-7; D ambiguous. The J call may not be correct, given that the DNA end is closer to TRBJ2-5. This CDR3 region has 14 residues. CDR1 is SGHTA and CDR2 is FQGNSA in the germline V gene. CDR3 DNA sequence: TGTGCCAGCAGCTTAGGAACAGCCCTTGGGACCCAGTACTTC. This sequence encodes CASSLGTALGTQYF.

The rearrangement links TRBV29-1 to TRBJ1-4, with 7 bases that match TRBD1. The length of the CDR3 is 13 residues. V lost 4 bases, J lost 5 bases, and 4 bases stayed unmatched. The V gene's germline CDR1 is SQVTM and CDR2 ANQGSEA. In DNA, the CDR3 is TGCAGCGTTGGACAGGGTTGCAATGAAAAACTGTTTTTT. Protein: CSVGQGCNEKLFF.

The chain employs TRBV6-2 or TRBV6-3 and TRBJ2-7; 7 nucleotides line up with TRBD1. Losses at the gene ends were 5 bases for V and 0 bases for J; bases not matched to a gene: 4. The germline V gene has CDR1 MNHEY and CDR2 SVGEGT. The length of the CDR3 is 14 residues. This CDR3 reads CASSKGQLSYEQYF. CDR3 sequence (DNA): TGTGCCAGCAGTAAGGGACAGCTCTCCTACGAGCAGTACTTC.

With regard to this clonotype: A read error may explain this, as a much larger clone is one base away. The chain carries TRBV9 and TRBJ2-1; 9 nucleotides line up with TRBD2. Germline V gives CDR1 SGDLS, CDR2 YYNGEE. The V gene end was trimmed by 4 bases and the J gene end by 7 bases; junction bases not matched to a gene: 12. This CDR3 is built from 16 residues. CDR3 amino acids: CASSPIGGGRVNEQFF. The CDR3 coding sequence is TGTGCCAGCAGCCCGATCGGGGGCGGGAGGGTAAATGAGCAGTTCTTC.

The gene calls are TRBV7-8 and TRBJ1-5; D possibly corresponds to TRBD1 (5 bases). Trimming removed 6 bases at V and 2 bases at J, with 17 bases between. This CDR3 region has 16 residues. Germline CDR1 reads SGHVS; CDR2 reads FQNEAQ. The DNA of the CDR3 is TGTGCCAGCAGACCCGGGGGATTGGTAGGCAATCAGCCCCAGCATTTT. Its translation: CASRPGGLVGNQPQHF.

The chain carries TRBV5-1 and TRBJ2-7; D gene unclear. Germline V gives CDR1 SGHRS, CDR2 YFSETQ. There are 16 residues in the CDR3. Trimming took 4 bases from V and 0 from J, leaving 17 bases between them. DNA of the CDR3: TGCGCCAGCAGCCCGCGGACCCTTCCGAGCTCCTACGAGCAGTACTTC. This gives the protein CASSPRTLPSSYEQYF.

This chain connects TRBV9 to TRBJ2-1; TRBD2 is a possible D gene (7 bases). The tail of the sequence fits TRBJ2-7 better, so the J call may be wrong. CDR1 is SGDLS and CDR2 is YYNGEE in the germline V gene. This CDR3 has 15 amino acids. Here the CDR3 DNA reads TGTGCCAGCAGCCACACGCGGGGGCCCTACAATGAGCAGTACTTC. This encodes CASSHTRGPYNEQYF.

The chain links TRBV7-2 to TRBJ2-3; D is ambiguous. Germline V gene lookup returns CDR1 SGHTA and CDR2 FQGNSA. The length of the CDR3 is 15 residues. The germline V and J ends were trimmed by 6 bases and 4 bases, with 17 bases remaining between them. CDR3 coding DNA: TGTGCCAGCAGTCTCCGGGCTATAGGCGCAGATACGCAGTATTTT. Translating it yields CASSLRAIGADTQYF.

This sequence joins TRBV11-2 and TRBJ2-7; no clear D. The CDR3 loop spans 15 amino acids. From germline, CDR1 is SGHAT and CDR2 FQNNGV. Trimming shortened V by 0 bases and J by 0 bases, and 9 bases separated the two germline ends. The CDR3 DNA reads TGTGCCAGCAGCTTAGATTTCACGGACTCCTACGAGCAGTACTTC. As protein: CASSLDFTDSYEQYF.

J is TRBJ1-1 and V is TRBV7-9; D is perhaps TRBD1 (5 bases). The V end was cut by 5 bases, the J end by 5 bases, with 12 bases between. The CDR3 has 13 amino acids. Germline V lookup: CDR1 SEHNR, CDR2 FQNEAQ (reference sequence). Here the CDR3 reads CASSPSGRTEAFF. Here the CDR3 DNA reads TGTGCCAGCAGCCCATCAGGGCGGACTGAAGCTTTCTTT.

The chain links TRBV29-1 to TRBJ2-5; 14 bases are a match to TRBD2. This CDR3 is built from 16 residues. Germline loops: CDR1 SQVTM, CDR2 ANQGSEA. The V gene end was trimmed by 6 bases and the J gene end by 11 bases; junction bases not matched to a gene: 17. CDR3 sequence reads: CSVRLAGGPGYNEQYF. The CDR3 DNA reads as TGCAGCGTCAGACTAGCGGGAGGGCCGGGATACAATGAGCAGTACTTC.

The sample holds one count of this clonotype. At one of its ends the junction is not consistent with the germline gene, which may arise from a read error. The V gene is TRBV11-2, the J gene TRBJ2-3; D perhaps matches TRBD2 (5 bases). Germline assignment: CDR1 SGHAT and CDR2 FQNNGV. This CDR3 is 14 amino acids long. The CDR3 DNA reads as TGTGCCAGCAGCTATGGGTTGCGGGCAGAGACGCAGTATTTT. The encoded protein is CASSYGLRAETQYF.

J is TRBJ1-1 and V is TRBV29-1; tentative D call: TRBD1 (5 bases). Looked up from germline, CDR1 is SQVTM and CDR2 is ANQGSEA. The CDR3 extends over 15 amino acids. Trimming cost V 7 bases and J 6 bases, with 24 bases left between them. CDR3 in amino acids: CSADRPGLNRAEAFF. In nucleotides, the CDR3 is TGCAGCGCGGATAGGCCAGGGTTAAACCGGGCTGAAGCTTTCTTT.

The gene calls are TRBV28 and TRBJ2-3; 8 nucleotides agree with TRBD1. CDR3 size: 13 residues. Germline CDR1 MDHEN, CDR2 SYDVKM. V shed 6 bases and J 4 bases; nucleotides not matched to a gene: 3. The DNA for the CDR3 is TGTGCCAGCAGCCAGGGGGCTGCAGATACGCAGTATTTT. It yields the protein CASSQGAADTQYF. Combining the CDR3 with reference TRBV28 and TRBJ2-3 gives the whole variable domain DVKVTQSSRYLVKRTGEKVFLECVQDMDHENMFWYRQDPGLGLRLIYFSYDVKMKEKGDIPEGYSVSREKKERFSLILESASTNQTSMYLCASSQGAADTQYFGPGTRLTVL.

This clonotype was counted at least ten times. The V gene is TRBV20-1, the J gene TRBJ2-5; 12 bases are shared with TRBD2. Germline lookup yields CDR1 DFQATT and CDR2 SNEGSKA (reference sequence). The CDR3 sequence is 14 residues long. J gave up 5 bases and V 5 bases, and 6 bases lay outside the gene matches. DNA for the CDR3: TGCAGTGCTCTAGCGGGAGGGAGTGGGGAGACCCAGTACTTC. It codes for CSALAGGSGETQYF.

This clonotype appeared once. The junction differs from germline at one of its ends, possibly a read error. The rearrangement uses TRBV11-1 and TRBJ2-1, with D possibly TRBD1 on 7 matching bases. CDR1 SGHAT and CDR2 FQDESV come from the germline V gene (reference sequence). CDR3 size: 15 residues. In nucleotides, the CDR3 is TGTGCCAACAGCTCAGGAGGGGGCCGGGACAATGAGCAGTTCTTC. Translated: CANSSGGGRDNEQFF.